The entry below describes one TCR beta chain. This CDR3 comprises 15 residues. V lost 4 bases and J 1 base, leaving 10 bases between the germline ends. The data belong to a study of blood T cells in healthy people across ages. Sample-barcoded 5' priming and a J-beta primer mix drove a second PCR of roughly 6 to 12 cycles. TCRdb processed the 5' RACE reads anew with MiXCR; each CDR3 protein has one entry. The sample carries 1.2 million to 1.5 million distinct CDR3 sequences, around 59% recorded once. The study recruited healthy Caucasian donors from Russia who were aged about 6 to 100. The V and J genes are TRBV12-3 or TRBV12-4 and TRBJ2-2, with D possibly called TRBD1 or TRBD2 (5 bases each). Sequenced: blood. This clonotype originated in a young man in good health. CDR3 nucleotides: TGTGCCAGCAGTTCAGGGAGTGAGAACACCGGGGAGCTGTTTTTT. Its translation: CASSSGSENTGELFF.